This passage covers 15 T cell receptor beta chains from one sample sequenced in a study of chemoradiotherapy in HPV16-positive cancers. Only in-frame clones appear in the TCRdb table, and some are missing; sequencing was by immunoSEQ multiplex PCR. The sample carries 5,500 to 7,000 clones, around 83% recorded once. Sample acquisition took place from a patient who underwent chemoradiotherapy. These receptors were collected from a human donor with HPV-associated anogenital cancer.

CDR3 residues: CAWSTGGISGANVLTF. CDR3 bases: TGTGCCTGGAGTACAGGGGGGATCTCTGGGGCCAACGTCCTGACTTTC. This chain uses TRBV30 with TRBJ2-6; TRBD1 matches at 8 bases. Germline CDR1 and CDR2: GTSNPN and SVGIG (reference sequence). The CDR3 runs to 16 residues. The V gene end was trimmed by 2 bases and the J gene end by 0 bases; junction bases not matched to a gene: 3.

The chain recombines TRBV6-5 with TRBJ1-2, with TRBD1 as a possible D gene (6 bases). The CDR3 runs to 14 residues. Trimming left V 5 bases short and J 4 bases short, with 14 bases between. Germline CDR1 MNHEY, CDR2 SVGAGI. CDR3 bases: TGTGCCAGCAGTAGGGACACCGACGGCTATGGCTACACCTTC. This gives the protein CASSRDTDGYGYTF.

V gene TRBV7-9 combines with J gene TRBJ1-4; D not resolved. CDR3 size: 14 residues. Per the germline V gene, CDR1 is SEHNR and CDR2 is FQNEAQ (reference sequence). V shed 4 bases and J shed 9 bases, with 15 bases lying between them. The CDR3 spells CASSSGGLAKKLFF. The CDR3 region has the DNA TGTGCCAGCAGCTCGGGTGGGTTAGCGAAAAAACTGTTTTTT.

This clone has only one observation. The V gene is TRBV18, the J gene TRBJ1-1; the D is unclear. CDR3 length equals 14 residues. Per the germline V gene, CDR1 is KGHSH and CDR2 is LQKENI. Between the trimmed V and J ends, which lost 1 base and 0 bases, there was a span of 6 bases. The CDR3 protein is CASSPQSLNTEAFF. Written as DNA, the CDR3 is TGTGCCAGCTCACCACAATCGTTGAACACTGAAGCTTTCTTT. The full variable domain, rest sourced from reference TRBV18 and TRBJ1-1, is NAGVMQNPRHLVRRRGQEARLRCSPMKGHSHVYWYRQLPEEGLKFMVYLQKENIIDESGMPKERFSAEFPKEGPSILRIQQVVRGDSAAYFCASSPQSLNTEAFFGQGTRLTVV.

This clone was seen only once. A far bigger clonotype differs at one base, so this is likely a read error. The chain combines TRBV7-2 with TRBJ1-1, with D hard to call. Germline V gene data show CDR1 as SGHTA and CDR2 as FQGNSA. Deletions cut 3 bases from V and 3 bases from J, with 5 bases between. The CDR3 has 12 residues. The CDR3 DNA reads as TGTGCCAGCAGCTTTGGGGACACTGAAGCTTTCTTT. Translating it yields CASSFGDTEAFF.

A few counts support this clone. The V call is TRBV7-2, the J call TRBJ2-7; TRBD1 matches at 7 bases. V lost 1 base, J lost 3 bases, and 6 bases stayed unmatched. Germline loops: CDR1 SGHTA, CDR2 FQGNSA. This CDR3 has 15 amino acids. The DNA of the CDR3 is TGTGCCAGCAGCTTAGGGACCCGGGACAGCTACGAGCAGTACTTC. It is translated as CASSLGTRDSYEQYF.

The chain uses TRBV13 and TRBJ2-6; possible D gene TRBD1, 5 bases. V gave up 1 base and J gave up 2 bases, with 6 bases separating them. The CDR3 contains 15 residues. Looked up from germline, CDR1 is PRHDT and CDR2 is FYEKMQ (reference sequence). For the CDR3, the DNA is TGTGCCAGCAGCTTAGCAGGGACTGGGGCCAACGTCCTGACTTTC. Translated, it gives CASSLAGTGANVLTF.

Here the CDR3 reads CASSLKSGRVSTDTQYF. CDR3 coding DNA: TGTGCCAGCAGCTTAAAATCTGGGCGGGTTAGCACAGATACGCAGTATTTT. The chain employs TRBV7-2 and TRBJ2-3; tentative D call: TRBD2 (5 bases). With 2 bases removed from V and 0 bases from J, the gap between germline ends came to 15 bases. The V gene's germline CDR1 is SGHTA and CDR2 FQGNSA. The CDR3 contains 17 residues.

This chain uses TRBV11-1 with TRBJ2-5; no reliable D call. There are 11 residues in the CDR3. The germline V gene encodes CDR1 SGHAT and CDR2 FQDESV (reference sequence). The ends were cut back, 2 bases at V and 3 bases at J, with 1 base in the middle. The CDR3 DNA reads as TGTGCCAGCAGCTTAAAAGAGACCCAGTACTTC. Protein: CASSLKETQYF.

This clone was observed a handful of times. The chain has TRBV4-1 and TRBJ1-1; no clear D. The germline CDR1 and CDR2 sequences are MGHRA and YSYEKL. V shed 4 bases and J shed 1 base, with 7 bases lying between them. The CDR3 is 13 residues long. The CDR3 here is CASSRGENTEAFF. CDR3 sequence (DNA): TGCGCCAGCAGCCGGGGTGAGAACACTGAAGCTTTCTTT.

This clone was seen only a few times. The chain is built from TRBV6-5 and TRBJ2-4, with D hard to call. The CDR3 is 11 residues long. Trimming removed 7 bases at V and 8 bases at J, with 9 bases between. Germline assignment: CDR1 MNHEY and CDR2 SVGAGI. CDR3 sequence: CASKEFDIQYF. The CDR3 DNA sequence: TGTGCCAGCAAGGAATTCGACATTCAGTACTTC.

The chain has TRBV19 and TRBJ2-2; D possibly corresponds to TRBD2 (7 bases). Trimming removed 6 bases at V and 5 bases at J, with 16 bases between. CDR1 and CDR2 from the germline V gene are LNHDA and SQIVND (reference sequence). The CDR3 spans 15 residues. CDR3 loop: CASSPRGARTGELFF. Written as DNA, the CDR3 is TGTGCCAGTAGCCCTCGGGGGGCGAGGACCGGGGAGCTGTTTTTT.

The chain carries TRBV4-3 and TRBJ2-3; 7 bases are a match to TRBD2. CDR1 LGHNA and CDR2 YSLEER come from the germline V gene. The CDR3 runs 17 residues. V was pared by 4 bases and J by 3 bases, with 13 bases of the junction left unmatched. The CDR3 loop reads CASSPFPGGSMTDTQYF. DNA of the CDR3: TGCGCCAGCAGCCCATTTCCCGGCGGGAGTATGACAGATACGCAGTATTTT.

V and J are TRBV5-4 and TRBJ2-7, with D possibly matching TRBD1 (6 bases). The germline V and J ends were trimmed by 0 bases and 7 bases, with 11 bases remaining between them. This CDR3 contains 13 residues. Germline V CDR1 and CDR2: SGHNT, YYREEE (reference sequence). CDR3 in amino acids: CASSLARGREQYV. DNA of the CDR3: TGTGCCAGCAGCTTGGCGAGGGGGAGAGAGCAGTACGTC.

The rearrangement links TRBV28 to TRBJ1-2; D possibly corresponds to TRBD1 (5 bases). The CDR3 extends over 14 amino acids. V lost 8 bases, J lost 5 bases, and 18 bases lay in between. Germline V CDR1 and CDR2: MDHEN, SYDVKM. As DNA, the CDR3 is TGTGCCAGCGACCCGGACACAGGCAGTTATGGCTACACCTTC. It yields the protein CASDPDTGSYGYTF.